This entry describes one T cell receptor (beta chain). This clone occurred once. Its binding antigen is unknown. No base qualities exist here, and no much larger clone lies one base off it. The data belong to a study of shared clonotypes between healthy human individuals (dated by TCRdb to the early 2020s). Study-level background: A couple of women and a few men aged 18 to 49 years were included in the cohort. For each donor, three plates each were used for CD4 naive and CD4 memory, two plates were used for CD8 naive, and one plate was used for CD8 memory. Blood TCR repertoires of roughly five healthy adults were deeply sequenced to estimate repertoire size and the extent of clonotype sharing between individuals. To increase sequencing depth and limit assay-specific biases, different laboratories used diverse techniques to prepare libraries and sequence TCR repertoires. Between about 0.8 and 9 billion PBMCs per donor were obtained by leukapheresis.

Overall study results and their limits: Pairwise subsampling indicated that sequencing depth was expected to affect the degree of clonotype sharing among donors. The small number of donors limited the genetic and exposure-history diversity represented. Even with the large sequencing depth, rarefaction of the sorted-subset datasets indicated that sequencing was incomplete. Approximately 5% of naive CD4, 3.5% of naive CD8, around 2.3% of memory CD4, and 0.4% of memory CD8 clonotypes were shared across several donors. Larger estimated clonotype richness was generally found for naive subsets than for memory subsets. Higher generation probabilities were observed for clonotypes shared by all four sorted-subset donors than for non-shared clonotypes. Only blood was sampled, and tissue TCR repertoires likely differ from those in blood.

Using the deep immunoSEQ assay, TCR CDR3 regions were amplified from genomic DNA by multiplex PCR. Extracted genomic DNA from each cell subset was spread evenly across all wells of several immunoSEQ 96-well plates, with each plate serving as a replicate. For sorted subsets, around 200 ng genomic DNA, equal to about 30,000 T cell genomes, was loaded into each replicate PCR. Purified libraries were measured with a Qubit 3.0 fluorometer, size-checked on a Bioanalyzer 2100, and measured again with the KAPA Library Quantification kit. Each immunoSEQ 96-well plate was sequenced on its own single-read 150-cycle Illumina NextSeq 550 flow cell. Concerning the study's data processing: The immunoSEQ output contained only junctional sequences without quality scores, so filtering could not match that applied to full-length reads. To assign V/J genes and CDR3, sequences were annotated against IMGT germline references using PyIR, a Python wrapper for IgBLAST v1.9. Reads were filtered out if the reads had weak V/J assignments (E-value above 1e-6), no CDR3, stop codons, out-of-frame junctions, or ambiguous translated residues. V3J clonotypes were defined by identical inferred V gene, J gene, and CDR3 amino acid sequence. Percentage overlap between repertoires was computed as shared unique clonotypes divided by the size of the smaller repertoire. Repertoire richness was assessed with RTK rarefaction, the Chao1 estimator, and Recon v2.1 estimates of unobserved clonotypes. Generation probabilities were computed with OLGA for all TCRbeta clonotypes obtained by the gDNA method from several donors. This is the immuneACCESS table as TCRdb keeps it, with only in-frame sequences that have V and J called. A part of the clones is gone; compared with another copy, unresolved V genes explain less than half, and the rest is unexplained. V and J calls and clone size are as listed in that table; D and trimming were resolved from the DNA. In this sample the table shows some 2,000,000 clones, around 95% of which occur a single time. The top ten hold 0.1% to 0.15% of the sample.

Donors were healthy HIV-negative adults with no recently reported acute infections or vaccinations. All donors were Caucasian adults living in Nashville, Tennessee, USA. CD4+ T cells were enriched by magnetic negative selection, after which naive cells were positively selected on CD45RA and the negative fraction was taken as the memory subset. After blood collection by leukapheresis, PBMCs were isolated using Ficoll-Histopaque density gradient centrifugation and then cryopreserved in the vapor phase of liquid nitrogen. Analytical flow cytometry was used to check the purity and quantity of each magnetically sorted T cell population. Each sorted fraction had its genomic DNA isolated and then quantified by UV absorbance on a Nanodrop 2000c. The sequence was collected from a man between 18 and 29 years old in good health. Sequenced sample: naive CD4+ T cells sorted from blood. The cell subset or site tag for this specimen amounts to: CD45RA+ positively selected.

Here is the DNA: TGCGCCAGCAGCGGTGCTTACAATGAGCAGTTCTTC. It is translated as CASSGAYNEQFF. The rearranged chain carries TRBV5-1 and TRBJ2-1, with an unclear D gene assignment. At the junction V is shortened by 4 bases and J by 4 bases, with 6 bases in between. From the cysteine up to the phenylalanine, the CDR3 has a length of 12 residues. Just the 36-base CDR3 DNA is kept, in frame starting at base 1. CDR1 SGHRS and CDR2 YFSETQ are derived from the germline V gene.